The clone carrying this TCR beta chain was recorded many times. Arm-PCR with iRepertoire HTBI primers amplified the CDR3 regions for these TCR beta libraries. Methods used by the authors: The identification of about 66 TRBV and roughly 14 TRBJ segments was made across samples. TCRdb independently ran MiXCR on the multiplex PCR reads; one entry per CDR3 protein. These V and J calls are TCRdb output, not the study's own analysis. In the table there are 500,000 or so distinct CDR3 sequences, 15% to 20% of which are singletons. The time point was: newly diagnosed GD, antithyroid drugs for less than 3 months. The TCR library was prepared using RNA isolated from PBMCs. The data stem from a study of regulatory T cells in long-lasting Graves disease. The CDR3 runs 13 residues. The ends were cut back, 5 bases at V and 3 bases at J, with 11 bases in the middle. The germline gives CDR1 KGHSY, CDR2 FQNENV. Another study also made use of these data, one on T cells in Graves' hyperthyroidism and ophthalmopathy. As that study records: Ophthalmopathy was predicted by the model a median of approximately 6 months ahead of onset.

The V gene is TRBV16, the J gene TRBJ2-7; the D is unclear. This receptor was taken from a man in his forties or fifties with Graves disease. The sequences come from peripheral blood mononuclear cells (PBMCs), collected at new diagnosis, from a patient treated with antithyroid drugs. CDR3 amino acids: CASSAIGGYEQYF. In nucleotides, the CDR3 is TGTGCCAGCAGCGCAATAGGCGGCTACGAGCAGTACTTC.